Listed here is a single T cell receptor (beta chain). It has no known antigen specificity. Base-call qualities are not available, and no considerably larger clone is one nucleotide away. Its CDR3 holds 11 amino acids, cysteine through phenylalanine. Only the CDR3 DNA is retained, 33 bases long and in frame from the first base. V trim: 5 bases; J trim: 4 bases; unmatched bases: 1. The germline V gene (reference sequence) yields DFQATT for CDR1 and SNEGSKA for CDR2. This entry belongs to a study of T cell clonotyping in hematopoietic cell transplantation (dated by TCRdb to the early 2020s). For the study in its entirety: Recipient samples taken before transplant were collected after cytoreduction. A total of under 150 blood samples were gathered in the study from roughly 40 consecutive transplant recipients along with their related donors. Recruitment of patients was conducted between late 2015 and January 2017, and follow-up was continued until late 2020 or death.

Points the paper makes about the study in general: The sample size was limited and the cells went unsorted, which meant the CD4 and CD8 repertoire contributions could not be told apart. Recipient repertoires showed only a small fraction of overlap with donor repertoires, and over 97% appeared de novo at the given depth. After transplant, TCR diversity in recipients dropped, and pathologically expanded clonotypes climbed progressively between day 30 and day 180. Donor and pretransplant recipient Inverse Simpson Index values predicted broader posttransplant TCR repertoire diversity.

This specimen's time point label, per the study, means: recipient sample about 28 days before transplant, after cytoreduction. Blood from recipients was drawn about 28 days before transplant and again at days 30, 100 and 180 after transplant. Nuclei Lysis Solution was used to extract genomic DNA from fresh or cryopreserved unfractionated peripheral blood mononuclear cells. The immunoSEQ assay, a bias-controlled multiplex PCR with V- and J-specific primers, was used to amplify TCR beta CDR3 regions from genomic DNA. A proprietary barcode and Illumina adapter sequences were added to the CDR3 amplicons in a second PCR step. CDR3 libraries were sequenced on an Illumina MiSeq instrument. As for the authors' bioinformatics: Export and quality control were done with immunoSEQ Analyzer 3.0, while downstream analyses used R Bioconductor and Immunarch. Repertoire metrics were calculated using only productive rearrangements within the normalized downsampled data set. Clonotypes larger than 5 templates in the normalized cohort were defined as pathologically expanded. Repertoire diversity was measured with the Inverse Simpson Index. CMV-specificity analyses were carried out on the non-normalized data set to capture all clonotypes. This is the immuneACCESS table as TCRdb keeps it, with only in-frame sequences that have V and J called. A part of the clones is gone; compared with another copy, unresolved V genes explain less than half, and the rest is unexplained. V and J calls and clone size follow that table, whereas D and trimming were derived from the DNA. The sample includes under 45,000 clones, with 95% observed a single time. The ten largest clones represent 1.5% to 2% of the sample.

This sequence originates from a middle-aged man with chronic myeloid leukemia. Some clones in this sample may be carry-over from other donors' samples. The source was peripheral blood mononuclear cells, collected before stem cell transplant. The chain couples TRBV20-1 to TRBJ1-2; 7 nucleotides in the junction match TRBD1. The DNA is as follows: TGCAGTGCTGGGACAGTCTATGGCTACACCTTC. Translated, it reads CSAGTVYGYTF.